These 27 T cell receptor beta chains were sequenced from one sample in a study of T-cell memory formation after mild COVID-19 (dated by TCRdb to the early 2020s). The receptor library was made with 5' RACE. Sequencing relied on an Illumina NovaSeq 6000. Using fastp at Q25 and MiXCR, TCRdb reprocessed the public reads and kept productive beta chains. Every CDR3 protein is listed once, alongside the most common genes and DNA of its rows. Here the sample has tens of thousands of distinct CDR3 sequences; roughly a sixth occur a single time. The ten largest account for 1.3% to 1.5% of the sample. Sequencing input: PBMCs or a T cell subset sorted from them (not recorded which). These receptors all stem from an adult who had mild COVID-19 (a few samples of this study predate the infection). The sample titles of this study are shuffled in the database, so cell type and time point are left out.

This clonotype was observed at least ten times. V usage is TRBV9 and J usage is TRBJ1-1; possibly TRBD1 for D (5 bases). Germline-derived CDR1 and CDR2 are SGDLS and YYNGEE. This CDR3 contains 13 residues. V was clipped by 0 bases and J by 3 bases, with 6 bases between them. The CDR3 DNA sequence: TGTGCCAGCAGCGTAGTGGGGGACACTGAAGCTTTCTTT. This sequence encodes CASSVVGDTEAFF.

This clonotype has at least ten counts. The chain employs TRBV7-2 and TRBJ2-5; D is ambiguous. V lost 6 bases and J 4 bases, leaving 9 bases between the germline ends. This CDR3 has 12 residues. Germline values: CDR1 SGHTA, CDR2 FQGNSA. CDR3 nucleotide sequence: TGTGCCAGCAGTTATGATCGAGAGACCCAGTACTTC. As protein: CASSYDRETQYF. Full variable domain (remainder filled in from reference TRBV7-2 and TRBJ2-5): GAGVSQSPSNKVTEKGKDVELRCDPISGHTALYWYRQSLGQGLEFLIYFQGNSAPDKSGLPSDRFSAERTGGSVSTLTIQRTQQEDSAVYLCASSYDRETQYFGPGTRLLVL.

This clonotype was found many times. The chain combines TRBV12-3 or TRBV12-4 with TRBJ1-2; D unresolved. With 7 bases removed from V and 4 bases from J, the gap between germline ends came to 13 bases. There are 13 residues in the CDR3. DNA of the CDR3: TGTGCCAGCACCCAGATGGGTACCTATGGCTACACCTTC. This gives the protein CASTQMGTYGYTF.

This clonotype appeared a few times. This chain links TRBV3-1 with TRBJ1-2, with no clear D. Germline assignment: CDR1 LGHDT and CDR2 YNNKEL (reference sequence). There are 14 residues in the CDR3. V dropped 3 bases and J dropped 8 bases, with 16 bases sitting between them. Here the CDR3 DNA reads TGTGCCAGCAGCCACGAAACCCGGGCGCGGGGCTACACCTTC. The encoded protein is CASSHETRARGYTF.

This clonotype was counted at least ten times. The chain carries TRBV19 and TRBJ2-1, with 7 bases fitting TRBD1. The CDR3 consists of 14 residues. Per germline, CDR1 LNHDA and CDR2 SQIVND (reference sequence). V gave up 3 bases and J gave up 5 bases; unmatched junction bases: 4. Here the CDR3 reads CASSMTGLDNEQFF. CDR3 DNA: TGTGCCAGTAGTATGACAGGGTTGGACAATGAGCAGTTCTTC.

This clonotype was detected many times. The chain recombines TRBV27 with TRBJ2-1; D ambiguous. Trimming took off 3 bases at V and 15 bases at J, with 18 bases between the two ends. Germline V gene lookup returns CDR1 MNHEY and CDR2 SMNVEV (reference sequence). The CDR3 has 13 amino acids. CDR3 sequence: CASSLRTPPRLFF. CDR3 bases: TGTGCCAGCAGTTTGCGCACTCCCCCGAGGCTGTTCTTC.

The V gene is TRBV20-1, the J gene TRBJ2-1; perhaps TRBD1 as D (5 bases). Germline-derived CDR1 and CDR2 are DFQATT and SNEGSKA (reference sequence). CDR3 length equals 14 residues. V lost 6 bases and J 0 bases, leaving 12 bases between the germline ends. CDR3 coding DNA: TGCAGTGCCAGGGATAAGGGCTCCTACAATGAGCAGTTCTTC. This sequence encodes CSARDKGSYNEQFF.

The chain is built from TRBV12-2 and TRBJ2-7; TRBD1, the table's D call, lacks a check against the DNA. TRBV12-2 is given as a pseudogene. The CDR3 is made up of 16 amino acids. DNA for the CDR3: TGTGCAAGTCGCTGCCGAACAGGGTTGAGAAACTACGAGCAGTACTTC. Translation: CASRCRTGLRNYEQYF.

The sample holds many counts of this clonotype. This chain links TRBV25-1 with TRBJ2-5, with D perhaps TRBD2 (5 bases). V dropped 4 bases and J dropped 5 bases, with 20 bases sitting between them. The CDR3 loop spans 16 amino acids. Germline assignment: CDR1 MGHDK and CDR2 SYGVNS. CDR3 in amino acids: CASSVTLTSSGETQYF. In DNA form, the CDR3 reads TGTGCCAGCAGTGTAACACTTACTAGTTCCGGGGAGACCCAGTACTTC.

This clonotype was seen ten or more times. The chain couples TRBV5-1 to TRBJ2-3; tentative D call: TRBD1 (6 bases). Germline V CDR1 and CDR2: SGHRS, YFSETQ. Between the trimmed V and J ends, which lost 2 bases and 0 bases, there was a span of 13 bases. The CDR3 has 16 amino acids. CDR3 sequence: CASSFGQKTSTDTQYF. CDR3 sequence (DNA): TGCGCCAGCAGCTTTGGACAGAAAACTAGCACAGATACGCAGTATTTT.

CDR3 protein: CASSATGGRGYTF. The CDR3 DNA sequence: TGTGCCAGCAGCGCGACGGGGGGCCGGGGCTACACCTTC. The rearrangement joins TRBV11-2 to TRBJ1-2; maybe TRBD1 (6 bases). The germline CDR1 and CDR2 sequences are SGHAT and FQNNGV. The V gene lost 5 bases and the J gene lost 8 bases, with 15 bases spanning the gap. The CDR3 has 13 residues.

This clonotype was counted at least ten times. The chain links TRBV7-3 to TRBJ2-7; tentatively, D is TRBD1 (6 bases). CDR3 length: 13 amino acids. In germline, CDR1 is SGHTA, CDR2 FQGTGA. V gave up 4 bases and J gave up 3 bases, with 10 bases separating them. The CDR3 reads CASSSQGGYEQYF. The DNA of the CDR3 is TGTGCCAGCAGCTCGCAAGGGGGCTACGAGCAGTACTTC.

This clonotype was seen many times. The J gene is TRBJ1-5, the V gene TRBV5-1, with a tentative D call TRBD1 (6 bases). Germline V gene lookup returns CDR1 SGHRS and CDR2 YFSETQ. The CDR3 runs 13 residues. The germline V and J ends were trimmed by 3 bases and 3 bases, with 7 bases remaining between them. The CDR3: CASSSGDNQPQHF. The CDR3 coding sequence is TGCGCCAGCAGCTCAGGGGACAATCAGCCCCAGCATTTT.

The chain couples TRBV12-3 or TRBV12-4 to TRBJ1-5; D is undetermined. Trimming left V 2 bases short and J 0 bases short, with 17 bases between. The CDR3 loop spans 18 amino acids. The CDR3 sequence is CASSLYQLGRVSNQPQHF. CDR3 DNA: TGTGCCAGCAGTTTATATCAGCTGGGGAGAGTTAGCAATCAGCCCCAGCATTTT.

This chain links TRBV3-1 with TRBJ2-5; D unresolved. Trimming stripped 2 bases from V and 5 bases from J, with 6 bases between. The CDR3 totals 12 residues. From germline, CDR1 is LGHDT and CDR2 YNNKEL (reference sequence). CDR3 amino acids: CASSQTTETQYF. The CDR3 DNA sequence: TGTGCCAGCAGCCAAACTACGGAGACCCAGTACTTC.

This clonotype came up a few times. This chain joins TRBV29-1 and TRBJ1-1; unclear D gene. The CDR3 covers 14 residues. Germline CDR1 reads SQVTM; CDR2 reads ANQGSEA. V was clipped by 2 bases and J by 5 bases, with 15 bases between them. This CDR3 reads CSVEPPARKTEAFF. The CDR3 coding sequence is TGCAGCGTTGAACCGCCCGCGAGGAAGACTGAAGCTTTCTTT.

This clonotype came up many times. This rearrangement joins TRBV19 to TRBJ1-2; 8 nucleotides match TRBD1. The junction had 5 bases not matched to a gene; V was cut back by 5 bases and J by 0 bases. The CDR3 is made up of 15 amino acids. Germline lookup yields CDR1 LNHDA and CDR2 SQIVND (reference sequence). The CDR3 DNA follows: TGTGCCAGTAGTCCTGACAGGGGATCTAACTATGGCTACACCTTC. This codes for CASSPDRGSNYGYTF.

V and J are TRBV7-8 and TRBJ2-1; the match to TRBD2 covers 8 bases. Germline V lookup: CDR1 SGHVS, CDR2 FQNEAQ. Germline trimming cut 4 bases from V and 8 bases from J; bases unmatched to any gene: 7. The CDR3 contains 14 residues. The CDR3 DNA reads TGTGCCAGCAGCTGGATACTAGCGGTCGATGAGCAGTTCTTC. As protein: CASSWILAVDEQFF.

This clonotype has at least ten counts. The chain employs TRBV11-2 and TRBJ2-7; D ambiguous. This CDR3 has 15 residues. Germline CDR1 reads SGHAT; CDR2 reads FQNNGV. Trimming left V 5 bases short and J 3 bases short, with 17 bases between. The CDR3 loop reads CASSQNSQSFYEQYF. CDR3 bases: TGTGCCAGCAGCCAAAACTCCCAGAGTTTCTACGAGCAGTACTTC. Together with reference TRBV11-2 and TRBJ2-7, the CDR3 gives the full variable domain: EAGVAQSPRYKIIEKRQSVAFWCNPISGHATLYWYQQILGQGPKLLIQFQNNGVVDDSQLPKDRFSAERLKGVDSTLKIQPAKLEDSAVYLCASSQNSQSFYEQYFGPGTRLTVT.

This clonotype showed up many times. The chain links TRBV12-3 or TRBV12-4 to TRBJ2-3; D is undetermined. CDR3 length: 12 residues. The ends were cut back, 3 bases at V and 2 bases at J, with 3 bases in the middle. The CDR3 loop is CASSLITDTQYF. CDR3 nucleotide sequence: TGTGCCAGCAGTTTGATCACAGATACGCAGTATTTT.

V and J are TRBV7-8 and TRBJ2-1; 8 positions agree with TRBD1. V shed 0 bases and J 1 base; nucleotides not matched to a gene: 8. This CDR3 has 18 amino acids. Germline V gene lookup returns CDR1 SGHVS and CDR2 FQNEAQ. The CDR3 loop reads CASSLARIWTGSYNEQFF. The CDR3 nucleotides read TGTGCCAGCAGCTTAGCGCGGATTTGGACAGGGTCCTACAATGAGCAGTTCTTC.

This clonotype was seen at least ten times. The chain recombines TRBV7-2 with TRBJ2-1, with D uncertain. The CDR3 has 16 residues. CDR1 is SGHTA and CDR2 is FQGNSA in the germline V gene. Trimming removed 1 base from V and 3 bases from J, with 13 bases in between. This chain's CDR3 is CASSLDPPDGYNEQFF. CDR3 DNA: TGTGCCAGCAGCTTAGATCCTCCGGACGGCTACAATGAGCAGTTCTTC.

In this sample, this clonotype turned up many times. For the CDR3, the DNA is TGCAGTGCTAGATCCGTAAGCAATCAGCCCCAGCATTTT. Its translation: CSARSVSNQPQHF. V and J are TRBV20-1 and TRBJ1-5; no clear D. CDR1 and CDR2 from the germline V gene are DFQATT and SNEGSKA (reference sequence). The CDR3 sequence is 13 residues long. V shed 2 bases and J shed 1 base, with 6 bases lying between them.

At least ten counts were recorded for this clonotype. V usage is TRBV7-2 and J usage is TRBJ2-1; TRBD2 matches at 7 bases. Germline V gives CDR1 SGHTA, CDR2 FQGNSA. The V gene end was trimmed by 2 bases and the J gene end by 4 bases; junction bases not matched to a gene: 11. The CDR3 loop spans 17 amino acids. The CDR3 coding sequence is TGTGCCAGCAGCTTAACCCCCCCGGGGGGATCATACAATGAGCAGTTCTTC. It translates to CASSLTPPGGSYNEQFF.

This clonotype was observed many times. This chain joins TRBV30 and TRBJ2-1, with D uncertain. V was pared by 1 base and J by 8 bases, with 9 bases between. The germline V gene has CDR1 GTSNPN and CDR2 SVGIG (reference sequence). The CDR3 is made up of 12 amino acids. The DNA of the CDR3 is TGTGCCTGGAGTGACCATCGGGATGAGCAGTTCTTC. Translation gives CAWSDHRDEQFF.

Only a few counts were recorded for this clonotype. The gene calls are TRBV12-3 or TRBV12-4 and TRBJ2-5, with D tentatively TRBD2 (6 bases). This CDR3 is 13 amino acids long. Trimming cost V 3 bases and J 4 bases, with 9 bases left between them. DNA for the CDR3: TGTGCCAGCAGTTTGGGGGGTCTAGAGACCCAGTACTTC. This gives the protein CASSLGGLETQYF.

This clonotype was detected many times. The chain recombines TRBV20-1 with TRBJ2-3, with 12 bases matching TRBD2. The CDR3 covers 16 residues. The germline V gene has CDR1 DFQATT and CDR2 SNEGSKA (reference sequence). V shed 4 bases, J shed 6 bases, and the junction held 11 bases outside the gene matches. The CDR3 is CSANTWTSGTLDTQYF. DNA of the CDR3: TGCAGTGCTAACACGTGGACTAGCGGGACGCTGGATACGCAGTATTTT.